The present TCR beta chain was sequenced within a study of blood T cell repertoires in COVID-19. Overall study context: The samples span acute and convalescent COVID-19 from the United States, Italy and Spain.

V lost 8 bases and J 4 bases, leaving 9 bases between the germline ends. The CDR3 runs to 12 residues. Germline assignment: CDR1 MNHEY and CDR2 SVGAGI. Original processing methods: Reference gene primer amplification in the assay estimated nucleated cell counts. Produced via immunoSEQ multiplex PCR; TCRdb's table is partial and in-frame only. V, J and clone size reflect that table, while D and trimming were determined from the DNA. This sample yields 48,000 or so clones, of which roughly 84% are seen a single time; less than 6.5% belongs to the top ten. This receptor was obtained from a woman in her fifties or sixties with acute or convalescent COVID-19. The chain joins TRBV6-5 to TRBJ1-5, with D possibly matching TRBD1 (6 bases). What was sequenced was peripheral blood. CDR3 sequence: CASGQPNQPQHF. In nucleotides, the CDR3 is TGTGCCAGCGGACAGCCTAATCAGCCCCAGCATTTT.